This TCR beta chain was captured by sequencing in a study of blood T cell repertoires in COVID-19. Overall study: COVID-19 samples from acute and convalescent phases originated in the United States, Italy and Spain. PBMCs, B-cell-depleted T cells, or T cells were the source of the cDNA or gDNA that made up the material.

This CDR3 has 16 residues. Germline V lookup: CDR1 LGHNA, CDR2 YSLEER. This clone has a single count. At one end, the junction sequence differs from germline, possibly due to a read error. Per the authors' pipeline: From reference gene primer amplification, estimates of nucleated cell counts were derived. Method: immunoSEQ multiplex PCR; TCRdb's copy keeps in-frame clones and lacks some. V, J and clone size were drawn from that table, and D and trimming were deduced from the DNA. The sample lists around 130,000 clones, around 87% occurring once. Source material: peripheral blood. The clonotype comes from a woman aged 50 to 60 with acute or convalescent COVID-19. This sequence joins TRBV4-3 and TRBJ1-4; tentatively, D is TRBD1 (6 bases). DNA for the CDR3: TGCGCCAGCAGCGAAGACCCCGGGACATTGAATGAAAAACTGTTTTTT. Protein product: CASSEDPGTLNEKLFF.